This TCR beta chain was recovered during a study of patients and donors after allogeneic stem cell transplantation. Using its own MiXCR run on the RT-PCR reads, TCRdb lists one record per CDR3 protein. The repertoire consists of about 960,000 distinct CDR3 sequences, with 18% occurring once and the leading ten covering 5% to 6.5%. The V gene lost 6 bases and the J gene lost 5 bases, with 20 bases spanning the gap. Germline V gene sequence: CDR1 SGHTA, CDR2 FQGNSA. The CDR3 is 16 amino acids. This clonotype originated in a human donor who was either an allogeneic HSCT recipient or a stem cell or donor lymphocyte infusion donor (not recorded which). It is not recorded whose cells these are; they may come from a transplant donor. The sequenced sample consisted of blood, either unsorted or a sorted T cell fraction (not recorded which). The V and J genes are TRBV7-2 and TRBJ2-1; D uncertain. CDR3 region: CASSSISVRPNNEQFF. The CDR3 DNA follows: TGTGCCAGCAGTTCGATTTCGGTCCGCCCCAACAATGAGCAGTTCTTC.